The 28 T cell receptor beta chains in this list originate from one sample, sequenced in a study of identical twins. One entry per CDR3 protein results from TCRdb running MiXCR on the 5' RACE reads. The table shows some 500,000 distinct CDR3 sequences, with 14% occurring only once. In addition, the sample was reused for a study of yellow fever vaccine responses in identical twins.

Input material: CD4+ T cells sorted from blood. All receptors come from a woman aged 18 to 35 in good health.

This sequence joins TRBV7-9 and TRBJ2-7; D is unclear. V was clipped by 0 bases and J by 2 bases, with 11 bases between them. The CDR3 totals 15 residues. Germline CDR1 is SEHNR and CDR2 is FQNEAQ (reference sequence). CDR3 sequence (DNA): TGTGCCAGCAGCTTAGCGACCATCGACACCTACGAGCAGTACTTC. Its protein product is CASSLATIDTYEQYF.

A few counts support this clonotype. The chain combines TRBV5-1 with TRBJ2-6; no reliable D call. V lost 7 bases to trimming and J lost 0 bases, with 8 bases between them. CDR1 is SGHRS, CDR2 YFSETQ, per germline. CDR3 length: 14 residues. The CDR3 reads CASAPASGANVLTF. CDR3 in DNA: TGCGCCAGCGCTCCAGCCTCTGGGGCCAACGTCCTGACTTTC.

This clonotype was detected many times. The CDR3 DNA reads TGCGCCAGCAGCTGGGGGACTTTCAATGAGCAGTTCTTC. The encoded protein is CASSWGTFNEQFF. This chain joins TRBV5-1 and TRBJ2-1; tentative D call: TRBD2 (6 bases). The CDR3 length is 13 residues. V was trimmed by 3 bases and J by 6 bases, leaving 10 bases between them. CDR1 is SGHRS, CDR2 YFSETQ, per germline.

The CDR3 spells CASSLVAGLEQYF. In DNA, the CDR3 is TGTGCCAGCAGTTTGGTAGCGGGGCTCGAGCAGTACTTC. The chain links TRBV27 to TRBJ2-7; 8 bases fit TRBD2. J lost 6 bases, V lost 3 bases, and 4 bases had no gene match. From germline, CDR1 is MNHEY and CDR2 SMNVEV (reference sequence). The CDR3 has 13 residues.

This clonotype occurred many times. CDR3 region: CASSLAVSVETQYF. The CDR3 region has the DNA TGCGCCAGCAGCTTGGCAGTGTCGGTAGAGACCCAGTACTTC. The rearrangement links TRBV5-1 to TRBJ2-5; D is ambiguous. Germline loops: CDR1 SGHRS, CDR2 YFSETQ. CDR3 length: 14 amino acids. Trimming shortened V by 0 bases and J by 4 bases, and 10 bases separated the two germline ends.

The chain carries TRBV19 and TRBJ1-4, with D maybe TRBD1 (6 bases). Germline V gives CDR1 LNHDA, CDR2 SQIVND (reference sequence). Deletions cut 6 bases from V and 8 bases from J, with 16 bases between. This CDR3 spans 14 amino acids. The DNA for the CDR3 is TGTGCCAGTAGAGCCCTGACAGGTCACGAAAAACTGTTTTTT. This gives the protein CASRALTGHEKLFF.

Ten or more counts support this clonotype. The J gene is TRBJ1-1, the V gene TRBV28, with D possibly TRBD1 on 5 matching bases. Trimming took 2 bases from V and 0 from J, leaving 7 bases between them. Per germline, CDR1 MDHEN and CDR2 SYDVKM. The CDR3 sequence is 14 residues long. This chain's CDR3 is CASSLGALNTEAFF. The CDR3 region has the DNA TGTGCCAGCAGTTTAGGGGCGTTGAACACTGAAGCTTTCTTT.

The chain is built from TRBV4-2 and TRBJ2-7; D is unclear. V shed 0 bases and J shed 2 bases, with 20 bases lying between them. CDR1 is LGHNA, CDR2 YNFKEQ, per germline. The length of the CDR3 is 18 residues. In DNA, the CDR3 is TGTGCCAGCAGCCAAGACGGCAGTTCCAACCTATGGACCTACGAGCAGTACTTC. This gives the protein CASSQDGSSNLWTYEQYF.

This clonotype was picked up a small number of times. J is TRBJ2-3 and V is TRBV20-1; no reliable D call. V gave up 5 bases and J gave up 6 bases, with 6 bases separating them. The CDR3 spans 10 residues. Germline CDR1 reads DFQATT; CDR2 reads SNEGSKA (reference sequence). The CDR3 DNA reads as TGCAGTGCTCCAAAGGATACGCAGTATTTT. This translates into CSAPKDTQYF.

The sample holds many counts of this clonotype. This chain uses TRBV5-1 with TRBJ2-5, with 11 bases matching TRBD2. The CDR3 runs to 16 residues. Germline CDR1 and CDR2: SGHRS and YFSETQ. V lost 5 bases and J lost 6; bases outside the gene matches: 12. The CDR3 sequence: CASSQLESSGGKTQYF. In DNA, the CDR3 is TGCGCCAGCAGTCAACTCGAATCTAGCGGGGGGAAGACCCAGTACTTC.

The rearrangement uses TRBV7-9 and TRBJ2-7; no reliable D call. V was cut by 5 bases and J by 5 bases, with 16 bases left in between. Germline CDR1 is SEHNR and CDR2 is FQNEAQ (reference sequence). The CDR3 is 14 residues long. In nucleotides, the CDR3 is TGTGCCAGCAGCCTCCAGCTTCCTCCCGACGAGCAGTACTTC. Its translation: CASSLQLPPDEQYF.

The chain is built from TRBV27 and TRBJ2-1; 14 bases line up with TRBD2. J lost 5 bases, V lost 3 bases, and 6 bases had no gene match. The CDR3 totals 17 residues. Germline loops: CDR1 MNHEY, CDR2 SMNVEV (reference sequence). CDR3 coding DNA: TGTGCCAGCAGTTTTGGACTAGCGGGAGGAGGGCACAATGAGCAGTTCTTC. Its protein is CASSFGLAGGGHNEQFF.

This clonotype has ten or more counts. V and J are TRBV15 and TRBJ2-5; 9 bases line up with TRBD2. The germline CDR1 and CDR2 sequences are LNHNV and YYDKDF (reference sequence). V lost 0 bases and J lost 5; bases outside the gene matches: 13. The CDR3 covers 18 residues. CDR3 nucleotide sequence: TGTGCCACCAGCAGAGATACTCCGCTGGGACTAGCTTCTGAGACCCAGTACTTC. Translating gives CATSRDTPLGLASETQYF.

This clonotype was recorded at least ten times. Compared with germline, one end of the junction differs, possibly owing to a read error. The chain couples TRBV7-9 to TRBJ2-1; 8 nucleotides line up with TRBD1. The CDR3 runs to 13 residues. Germline V lookup: CDR1 SEHNR, CDR2 FQNEAQ (reference sequence). The CDR3 region is CASSLGGQGVFLF. As DNA, the CDR3 is TGTGCCAGCAGCTTGGGTGGACAGGGTGTTTTTCTCTTC.

The chain links TRBV10-3 to TRBJ1-3; 9 bases align to TRBD1. The ends lost 6 bases at V and 8 bases at J; junction bases unmatched: 8. CDR1 and CDR2 (germline): ENHRY, SYGVKD. This CDR3 has 14 residues. The CDR3 sequence is CAISDQDRGDTIYF. CDR3 nucleotide sequence: TGTGCCATCAGCGACCAAGACAGGGGGGACACCATATATTTT.

This clonotype was seen a few times. The rearrangement joins TRBV20-1 to TRBJ2-5; 8 bases line up with TRBD2. This CDR3 is 13 amino acids long. Germline V gene lookup returns CDR1 DFQATT and CDR2 SNEGSKA (reference sequence). In DNA form, the CDR3 reads TGCACCCCCCGGGGGGGTCATCAAGAGACCCAGTACTTC. Its protein product is CTPRGGHQETQYF.

This clonotype was seen only a few times. This chain uses TRBV6-7 with TRBJ2-1; TRBD2 agrees at 7 bases. TRBV6-7 counts as an open reading frame of uncertain function. The CDR3 is 15 amino acids. V dropped 2 bases and J dropped 5; count of bases not matched to a gene: 6. CDR3 sequence (DNA): TGTGCCAGCAGTTACATCCCTAGCGGCAACAATGAGCAGTTCTTC. Protein sequence: CASSYIPSGNNEQFF.

The genes are TRBV20-1 and TRBJ2-7, with 13 bases that match TRBD2. The CDR3 covers 14 residues. Per germline, CDR1 DFQATT and CDR2 SNEGSKA (reference sequence). The V gene end was trimmed by 6 bases and the J gene end by 3 bases; junction bases not matched to a gene: 5. The CDR3 nucleotides are TGCAGTGCATCTGGACTAGCGGGAGACTACGAGCAGTACTTC. As protein: CSASGLAGDYEQYF.

The chain joins TRBV5-1 to TRBJ1-1, with D possibly matching TRBD1 (5 bases). CDR1 and CDR2 (germline): SGHRS, YFSETQ. This CDR3 spans 15 amino acids. Trimming cost V 0 bases and J 0 bases, with 9 bases left between them. The CDR3 coding sequence is TGCGCCAGCAGCTTGGAATCAGGGATGAACACTGAAGCTTTCTTT. The encoded protein is CASSLESGMNTEAFF.

This clonotype has more than one count but fewer than ten. The chain employs TRBV20-1 and TRBJ2-7, with 9 bases aligning to TRBD1. CDR1 DFQATT and CDR2 SNEGSKA come from the germline V gene (reference sequence). Germline trimming cut 7 bases from V and 4 bases from J; bases unmatched to any gene: 11. This CDR3 contains 14 residues. The CDR3 DNA reads TGCAGTGTCAACTCCCCGGGACAGGGTTACGAGCAGTACTTC. Translating gives CSVNSPGQGYEQYF.

This clonotype was found many times. The chain carries TRBV3-1 and TRBJ2-1; D possibly corresponds to TRBD2 (5 bases). Germline lookup yields CDR1 LGHDT and CDR2 YNNKEL (reference sequence). The CDR3 has 16 amino acids. With 2 bases removed from V and 7 bases from J, the gap between germline ends came to 18 bases. Here the CDR3 DNA reads TGTGCCAGCAGCCAATTGCGTCTAGCTGTAAGGAATGAGCAGTTCTTC. It yields the protein CASSQLRLAVRNEQFF.

In DNA form, the CDR3 reads TGCAGTGCTAGAGATGGACAAGCGGGCTATGGCTACACCTTC. This codes for CSARDGQAGYGYTF. The rearrangement links TRBV20-1 to TRBJ1-2; D may be TRBD1 (5 bases). The V end lost 0 bases, the J end lost 4 bases, and 12 bases lay between the germline ends. This CDR3 is built from 14 residues. The germline CDR1 and CDR2 sequences are DFQATT and SNEGSKA (reference sequence).

This clonotype has a count of ten or more. CDR3 in DNA: TGCAGTGCTAGAGAAAAGCGCGAGCAGTACTTC. Translated: CSAREKREQYF. The gene calls are TRBV20-1 and TRBJ2-7; D ambiguous. Germline-derived CDR1 and CDR2 are DFQATT and SNEGSKA (reference sequence). CDR3 length: 11 residues. V lost 0 bases and J 6 bases, leaving 6 bases between the germline ends.

V and J are TRBV6-6 and TRBJ1-1; D uncertain. This CDR3 comprises 12 residues. The V gene's germline CDR1 is MNHNY and CDR2 SVGAGI (reference sequence). V shed 5 bases and J shed 6 bases, with 10 bases lying between them. CDR3 in amino acids: CASSLNLPEAFF. The CDR3 DNA sequence: TGTGCCAGCAGTCTTAATCTACCTGAAGCTTTCTTT.

The chain employs TRBV4-2 and TRBJ2-1; 7 positions match TRBD2. There are 16 residues in the CDR3. After removal of 0 bases from V and 3 bases from J, the junction contained 5 bases not matched to a gene. CDR1 is LGHNA, CDR2 YNFKEQ, per germline. CDR3: CASSQEGRELYNEQFF. The CDR3 DNA follows: TGTGCCAGCAGCCAAGAGGGGCGGGAGCTCTACAATGAGCAGTTCTTC.

The table lists this clonotype with many counts. The chain is built from TRBV5-4 and TRBJ2-3; D may be TRBD1 or TRBD2 (5 bases each). Germline CDR1 SGHNT, CDR2 YYREEE (reference sequence). V shed 0 bases and J shed 2 bases, with 10 bases lying between them. There are 15 residues in the CDR3. The CDR3 coding sequence is TGTGCCAGCAGCTTGGGTGGGGGAACCACAGATACGCAGTATTTT. Its protein is CASSLGGGTTDTQYF.

The sample holds a few counts of this clonotype. CDR3 sequence: CASTQRRTEAFF. The CDR3, as DNA: TGTGCCAGTACCCAACGGCGAACTGAAGCTTTCTTT. The rearrangement links TRBV19 to TRBJ1-1; no firm D call. The CDR3 length is 12 residues. Germline assignment: CDR1 LNHDA and CDR2 SQIVND (reference sequence). Trimming removed 7 bases from V and 5 bases from J, with 11 bases in between.

This clonotype was seen a few times. The V call is TRBV3-1, the J call TRBJ2-7; 15 bases align to TRBD2. The CDR3 contains 16 residues. J gave up 6 bases and V 1 base, and 4 bases lay outside the gene matches. The V gene's germline CDR1 is LGHDT and CDR2 YNNKEL (reference sequence). The CDR3: CASSQGGLAGGLEQYF. In DNA, the CDR3 is TGTGCCAGCAGCCAAGGAGGACTAGCGGGGGGGCTCGAGCAGTACTTC.